This T cell receptor (beta chain) came from a study of T cells in Graves' hyperthyroidism and ophthalmopathy. This clonotype was detected many times. Germline V gives CDR1 DFQATT, CDR2 SNEGSKA (reference sequence). V lost 0 bases and J lost 2, with 8 bases in between. This CDR3 contains 13 residues. Amplified regions were TCR beta CDR3 sequences from RNA transcripts. A set of HTBI primers served as the primers for a first-round RT-PCR of the TCR CDR3. TCRdb fed the multiplex PCR reads into MiXCR, producing one record per CDR3 protein. The repertoire holds around 210,000 distinct CDR3 sequences, with roughly 17% as singletons.

The source of this sequence is a woman aged 45-59 years with Graves' hyperthyroidism. Sequencing input: blood. The chain recombines TRBV20-1 with TRBJ2-7; unclear D gene. This CDR3 is CSARDPLTYEQYF. The CDR3 nucleotides read TGCAGTGCTAGAGATCCACTAACCTACGAGCAGTACTTC.